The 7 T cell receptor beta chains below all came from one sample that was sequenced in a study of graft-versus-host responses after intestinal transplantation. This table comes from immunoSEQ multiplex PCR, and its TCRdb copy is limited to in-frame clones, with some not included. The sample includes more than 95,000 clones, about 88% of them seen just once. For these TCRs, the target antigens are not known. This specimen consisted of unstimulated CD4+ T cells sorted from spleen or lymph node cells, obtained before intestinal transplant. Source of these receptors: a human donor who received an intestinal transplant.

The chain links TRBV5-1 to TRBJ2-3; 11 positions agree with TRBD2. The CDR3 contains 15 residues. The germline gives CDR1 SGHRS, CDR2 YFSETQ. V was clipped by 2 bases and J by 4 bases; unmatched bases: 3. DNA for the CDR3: TGCGCCAGCAGCTTTAGCGGGGGGGCCTCAGATACGCAGTATTTT. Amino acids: CASSFSGGASDTQYF.

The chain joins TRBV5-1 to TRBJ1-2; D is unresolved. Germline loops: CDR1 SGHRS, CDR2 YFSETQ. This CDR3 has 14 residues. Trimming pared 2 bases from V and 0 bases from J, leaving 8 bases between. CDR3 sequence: CASSFARANYGYTF. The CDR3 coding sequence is TGCGCCAGCAGCTTCGCCAGAGCTAACTATGGCTACACCTTC.

Here the CDR3 DNA reads TGTGCCAGCAGCCCCGGGGCAGGGGGGAACTATGGCTACACCTTC. It is translated as CASSPGAGGNYGYTF. J is TRBJ1-2 and V is TRBV7-9; 7 nucleotides match TRBD1. This CDR3 has 15 amino acids. The germline V gene encodes CDR1 SEHNR and CDR2 FQNEAQ (reference sequence). V shed 5 bases, J shed 2 bases, and the junction held 8 bases outside the gene matches.

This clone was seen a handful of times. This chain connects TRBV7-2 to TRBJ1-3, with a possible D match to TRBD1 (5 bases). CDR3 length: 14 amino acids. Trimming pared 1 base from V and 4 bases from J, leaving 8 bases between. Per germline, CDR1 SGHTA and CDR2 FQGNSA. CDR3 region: CASSLGGRGNTIYF. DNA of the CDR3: TGTGCCAGCAGCTTAGGGGGGAGAGGAAACACCATATATTTT. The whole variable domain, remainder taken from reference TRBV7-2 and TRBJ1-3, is GAGVSQSPSNKVTEKGKDVELRCDPISGHTALYWYRQSLGQGLEFLIYFQGNSAPDKSGLPSDRFSAERTGGSVSTLTIQRTQQEDSAVYLCASSLGGRGNTIYFGEGSWLTVV.

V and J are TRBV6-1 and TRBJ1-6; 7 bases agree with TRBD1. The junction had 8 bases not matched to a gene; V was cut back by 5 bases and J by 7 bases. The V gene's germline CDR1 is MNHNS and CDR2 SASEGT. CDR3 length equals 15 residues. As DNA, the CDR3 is TGTGCCAGCAGTAAGGGGGCGCTTTACAATTCACCCCTCCACTTT. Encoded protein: CASSKGALYNSPLHF.

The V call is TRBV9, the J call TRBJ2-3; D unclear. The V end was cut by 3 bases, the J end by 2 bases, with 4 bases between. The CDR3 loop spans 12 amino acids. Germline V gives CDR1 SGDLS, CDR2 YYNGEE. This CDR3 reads CASSGSTDTQYF. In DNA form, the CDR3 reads TGTGCCAGCAGCGGTTCCACAGATACGCAGTATTTT.

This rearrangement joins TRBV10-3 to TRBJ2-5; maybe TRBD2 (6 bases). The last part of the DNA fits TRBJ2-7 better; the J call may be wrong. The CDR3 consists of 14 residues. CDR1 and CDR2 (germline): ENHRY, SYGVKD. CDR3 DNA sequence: TGTGCCATCAGTGTTAGCGGTACAACCTACGAGCAGTACTTC. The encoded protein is CAISVSGTTYEQYF.